Presented here are 29 T cell receptor beta chains from one specimen sequenced in a study of cytomegalovirus exposure and HLA in healthy donors. Both 60 Vbeta primers and 13 Jbeta primers went into the PCR. The protocol was immunoSEQ multiplex PCR, while the TCRdb copy is restricted to in-frame clones and leaves out a portion. The sample gives about 160,000 clones, around 84% of which show up once; more than 1.5% is in the top ten. The specimen was PBMCs. The source is a man between 18 and 35 years old in good health and CMV-seronegative.

V gene TRBV19 combines with J gene TRBJ1-5; D is unclear. Trimming removed 7 bases from V and 3 bases from J, with 10 bases in between. Germline lookup yields CDR1 LNHDA and CDR2 SQIVND (reference sequence). The CDR3 extends over 13 amino acids. The CDR3 bases are TGTGCCAGTACTGGAGGAATCAATCAGCCCCAGCATTTT. This codes for CASTGGINQPQHF.

This chain joins TRBV7-8 and TRBJ2-1; 11 bases are a match to TRBD2. This CDR3 spans 15 amino acids. The V and J ends lost 7 bases and 8 bases, in that order; junction bases with no gene match: 10. Germline V gene sequence: CDR1 SGHVS, CDR2 FQNEAQ. CDR3 in DNA: TGTGCCAGCACCTTTACTAGCGGGAGTCGCGATGAGCAGTTCTTC. Translating it yields CASTFTSGSRDEQFF.

The chain uses TRBV28 and TRBJ1-2; D is uncertain. The CDR3 spans 11 residues. CDR1 and CDR2 (germline): MDHEN, SYDVKM. The V end was cut by 6 bases, the J end by 3 bases, with 5 bases between. CDR3 region: CASSADYGYTF. CDR3 coding DNA: TGTGCCAGCAGCGCGGACTATGGCTACACCTTC.

The chain has TRBV28 and TRBJ1-2, with D hard to call. The germline V and J ends were trimmed by 7 bases and 3 bases, with 21 bases remaining between them. The CDR3 length is 16 residues. Germline values: CDR1 MDHEN, CDR2 SYDVKM. In DNA, the CDR3 is TGTGCCAGCATCATGGGCTCAGCCTTTAATTACTATGGCTACACCTTC. Protein sequence: CASIMGSAFNYYGYTF.

The chain has TRBV7-2 and TRBJ2-1, with D perhaps TRBD1 (5 bases). The CDR3 totals 16 residues. Germline V lookup: CDR1 SGHTA, CDR2 FQGNSA. V was trimmed by 3 bases and J by 2 bases, leaving 14 bases between them. The CDR3 sequence: CASSFGSSRAYNEQFF. As DNA, the CDR3 is TGTGCCAGCAGCTTCGGCAGTTCCAGGGCCTACAATGAGCAGTTCTTC. Full variable domain (rest looked up from reference TRBV7-2 and TRBJ2-1): GAGVSQSPSNKVTEKGKDVELRCDPISGHTALYWYRQSLGQGLEFLIYFQGNSAPDKSGLPSDRFSAERTGGSVSTLTIQRTQQEDSAVYLCASSFGSSRAYNEQFFGPGTRLTVL.

The chain couples TRBV4-1 to TRBJ2-5; D not resolved. The CDR3 extends over 12 amino acids. Germline CDR1 MGHRA, CDR2 YSYEKL. Trimming took off 3 bases at V and 5 bases at J, with 7 bases between the two ends. The DNA for the CDR3 is TGCGCCAGCAGCCACCTGGAGGAGACCCAGTACTTC. It specifies CASSHLEETQYF.

The chain joins TRBV28 to TRBJ2-3, with 10 bases aligning to TRBD2. J lost 2 bases, V lost 6 bases, and 5 bases had no gene match. This CDR3 is built from 15 residues. Germline V CDR1 and CDR2: MDHEN, SYDVKM. CDR3 DNA sequence: TGTGCCAGCAGGCCTAGCGGGAGCTCCACAGATACGCAGTATTTT. Encoded protein: CASRPSGSSTDTQYF.

For this clone: The sample has other DNA sequences that encode this CDR3 too. This chain uses TRBV5-4 with TRBJ1-6, with 7 bases identical to TRBD1. CDR3 length equals 14 residues. Trimming took 0 bases from V and 6 from J; bases not matched to a gene: 0. The germline V gene has CDR1 SGHNT and CDR2 YYREEE (reference sequence). The CDR3 region has the DNA TGTGCCAGCAGCTTGGACAGGGGTAATTCACCCCTCCACTTT. Protein sequence: CASSLDRGNSPLHF.

The chain recombines TRBV7-2 with TRBJ2-5; D unresolved. The CDR3 runs to 14 residues. Trimming took 1 base from V and 5 from J, leaving 11 bases between them. Germline V lookup: CDR1 SGHTA, CDR2 FQGNSA. CDR3 sequence reads: CASSLDGGTETQYF. CDR3 coding DNA: TGTGCCAGCAGCTTAGACGGCGGAACGGAGACCCAGTACTTC.

The V gene is TRBV25-1, the J gene TRBJ2-5, with 8 nucleotides matching TRBD2. The CDR3 contains 15 residues. The J segment lost 2 bases and the V segment lost 3 bases, leaving 5 bases of the junction unmatched. Per germline, CDR1 MGHDK and CDR2 SYGVNS. CDR3 nucleotides: TGTGCCAGCAGTGATATGCGGGAGGTACAAGAGACCCAGTACTTC. It specifies CASSDMREVQETQYF.

The chain joins TRBV6-6 to TRBJ1-5; D is uncertain. There are 14 residues in the CDR3. Trimming left V 0 bases short and J 4 bases short, with 7 bases between. Germline CDR1 MNHNY, CDR2 SVGAGI (reference sequence). The CDR3 protein is CASSYSPGNQPQHF. CDR3 DNA sequence: TGTGCCAGCAGTTACTCGCCCGGGAATCAGCCCCAGCATTTT.

V gene TRBV11-2 combines with J gene TRBJ1-1, with 10 bases that match TRBD1. The CDR3 consists of 13 residues. Germline loops: CDR1 SGHAT, CDR2 FQNNGV. Losses at the gene ends were 5 bases for V and 10 bases for J; bases not matched to a gene: 7. The CDR3 region is CASSPTGGGRAFF. CDR3 coding DNA: TGTGCCAGCAGCCCGACAGGGGGCGGACGAGCTTTCTTT.

V usage is TRBV7-9 and J usage is TRBJ2-5; TRBD2 might be the D (7 bases). There are 12 residues in the CDR3. Germline V lookup: CDR1 SEHNR, CDR2 FQNEAQ (reference sequence). Trimming removed 0 bases from V and 9 bases from J, with 8 bases in between. The CDR3: CASSLAGGAQYF. The CDR3 bases are TGTGCCAGCAGCTTAGCAGGGGGGGCCCAGTACTTC.

This clone was counted only a few times. The genes are TRBV7-2 and TRBJ1-1, with unresolved D. This CDR3 comprises 16 residues. The germline V and J ends were trimmed by 1 base and 0 bases, with 12 bases remaining between them. Germline V gene lookup returns CDR1 SGHTA and CDR2 FQGNSA. The CDR3 protein is CASSLEAGRMNTEAFF. The CDR3 coding sequence is TGTGCCAGCAGCTTAGAGGCAGGCAGAATGAACACTGAAGCTTTCTTT.

This clone came up once. The rearrangement links TRBV6-1 to TRBJ2-5; TRBD1 is a possible D gene (6 bases). The closer fit of TRBJ2-7 to the DNA end suggests the J call may be wrong. CDR1 and CDR2 from the germline V gene are MNHNS and SASEGT. CDR3 size: 14 residues. The CDR3 nucleotides read TGTGCCAGCAGTGTCGGGACACAGTGGTACGAGCAGTACTTC. Translating it yields CASSVGTQWYEQYF.

The rearrangement joins TRBV28 to TRBJ2-5, with no clear D. V was cut by 1 base and J by 0 bases, with 6 bases left in between. The germline gives CDR1 MDHEN, CDR2 SYDVKM. The CDR3 consists of 14 residues. The DNA for the CDR3 is TGTGCCAGCAGTTTATCCGGGTACCAAGAGACCCAGTACTTC. Its protein is CASSLSGYQETQYF. Full variable domain (remainder filled in from reference TRBV28 and TRBJ2-5): DVKVTQSSRYLVKRTGEKVFLECVQDMDHENMFWYRQDPGLGLRLIYFSYDVKMKEKGDIPEGYSVSREKKERFSLILESASTNQTSMYLCASSLSGYQETQYFGPGTRLLVL.

This clone was counted once. The chain links TRBV9 to TRBJ2-5, with TRBD2 identical over 14 bases. V lost 5 bases and J lost 11; bases outside the gene matches: 5. Looked up from germline, CDR1 is SGDLS and CDR2 is YYNGEE. The CDR3 is 13 residues long. The CDR3 DNA sequence: TGTGCCAGCAGTCGGGGACTAGCGGGGGAGCAGTACTTC. The encoded protein is CASSRGLAGEQYF. Filled out from reference TRBV9 and TRBJ2-5, the complete variable domain reads DSGVTQTPKHLITATGQRVTLRCSPRSGDLSVYWYQQSLDQGLQFLIQYYNGEERAKGNILERFSAQQFPDLHSELNLSSLELGDSALYFCASSRGLAGEQYFGPGTRLLVL.

J is TRBJ2-1 and V is TRBV4-1; tentatively, D is TRBD2 (5 bases). Germline loops: CDR1 MGHRA, CDR2 YSYEKL. V shed 5 bases and J shed 6 bases, with 8 bases lying between them. The CDR3 is 12 amino acids. CDR3 sequence (DNA): TGCGCCAGCAGCGGACTCGGCAATGAGCAGTTCTTC. Amino acids: CASSGLGNEQFF.

The chain is built from TRBV27 and TRBJ2-7; D gene unclear. CDR1 is MNHEY, CDR2 SMNVEV, per germline (reference sequence). V was shortened by 4 bases and J by 5 bases, with 12 bases between the two germline ends. CDR3 length: 13 residues. The CDR3: CASSYSVYDEQYF. CDR3 nucleotide sequence: TGTGCCAGCAGTTACTCCGTATATGACGAGCAGTACTTC.

This chain connects TRBV28 to TRBJ2-1; D unclear. CDR3 length: 12 amino acids. CDR1 is MDHEN and CDR2 is SYDVKM in the germline V gene. Trimming shortened V by 1 base and J by 7 bases, and 5 bases separated the two germline ends. The CDR3 sequence: CASSLLRNEQFF. The CDR3 DNA reads TGTGCCAGCAGTTTATTGCGGAATGAGCAGTTCTTC.

This clone turned up a few times. J is TRBJ2-7 and V is TRBV7-8; 11 nucleotides line up with TRBD1. J lost 6 bases, V lost 3 bases, and 4 bases had no gene match. CDR3 size: 14 residues. The V gene's germline CDR1 is SGHVS and CDR2 FQNEAQ. The CDR3 DNA follows: TGTGCCAGCAGCTTCTCCGGGACAGGGGGCGAGCAGTACTTC. Translating it yields CASSFSGTGGEQYF.

This chain links TRBV6-5 with TRBJ1-3, with 7 bases aligning to TRBD1. Germline loops: CDR1 MNHEY, CDR2 SVGAGI. Unmatched junction bases numbered 4, after V lost 0 bases and J lost 5 bases. The CDR3 is made up of 15 amino acids. The CDR3 DNA follows: TGTGCCAGCAGTTACTCAAGGGACAGAAGAAACACCATATATTTT. Protein: CASSYSRDRRNTIYF.

As DNA, the CDR3 is TGCACCAGCAGCCGGGACTACCGATACAATGAGCAGTTCTTC. Its protein is CTSSRDYRYNEQFF. The V and J genes are TRBV1 and TRBJ2-1; the D call in the table, TRBD2, was not verified against the DNA. TRBV1 is a known pseudogene. This CDR3 is 14 amino acids long.

The V gene is TRBV5-5, the J gene TRBJ2-5, with 8 bases that match TRBD1. Matching the DNA end better, TRBJ2-7 makes the J call doubtful. Germline V CDR1 and CDR2: SGHKS, YYEKEE (reference sequence). The CDR3 consists of 14 residues. CDR3 nucleotides: TGTGCCAGCAGGCCTACAGGGGGAAGGGACGAGCAGTACTTC. Its protein product is CASRPTGGRDEQYF.

The rearrangement uses TRBV7-9 and TRBJ2-3; 9 bases map to TRBD1. This CDR3 region has 19 residues. Germline trimming cut 5 bases from V and 2 bases from J; bases unmatched to any gene: 17. CDR1 is SEHNR, CDR2 FQNEAQ, per germline (reference sequence). CDR3 bases: TGTGCCAGCAGCCGACGCCAACCGGGACAGGGAGACCTCACAGATACGCAGTATTTT. It translates to CASSRRQPGQGDLTDTQYF.

The rearrangement links TRBV5-1 to TRBJ1-3; D remains ambiguous. The V end was cut by 4 bases, the J end by 3 bases, with 8 bases between. The germline V gene has CDR1 SGHRS and CDR2 YFSETQ. The CDR3 has 13 amino acids. DNA of the CDR3: TGCGCCAGCAGCCCGGGTCTTGGAAACACCATATATTTT. The encoded protein is CASSPGLGNTIYF.

The V and J genes are TRBV28 and TRBJ2-5; D possibly corresponds to TRBD2 (5 bases). Germline V gene lookup returns CDR1 MDHEN and CDR2 SYDVKM. V lost 4 bases, J lost 2 bases, and 14 bases lay in between. This CDR3 is 15 amino acids long. CDR3 nucleotides: TGTGCCAGCAGTTCCACTAGTGAGCTACAAGAGACCCAGTACTTC. It encodes CASSSTSELQETQYF.

The chain is built from TRBV28 and TRBJ1-1, with TRBD1 matching over 7 bases. Germline values: CDR1 MDHEN, CDR2 SYDVKM. V lost 5 bases and J lost 4; bases outside the gene matches: 7. This CDR3 has 14 residues. CDR3 protein: CASSETGDGTEAFF. CDR3 sequence (DNA): TGTGCCAGCAGTGAAACAGGGGATGGCACTGAAGCTTTCTTT.

J is TRBJ1-1 and V is TRBV28; no definite D call. The CDR3 is 12 residues long. With 7 bases removed from V and 10 bases from J, the gap between germline ends came to 16 bases. Germline V gene sequence: CDR1 MDHEN, CDR2 SYDVKM. The CDR3 DNA reads TGTGCCAGCACCACGGGGTCCGGGCTAGCTTTCTTT. As protein: CASTTGSGLAFF.